A selection of T cell receptor beta chains follows, all from one sample in a study of control samples from healthy donors and cancer patients. The repertoire was sequenced with immunoSEQ multiplex PCR; TCRdb's copy has only in-frame clones and lacks some. The sample has 170,000 or so clones, 94% seen once. The specimen was blood. The receptors shown here come from a woman aged 18-29 years in good health. Each CDR3 is given with its conserved first and last residue. A D gene is named only where the DNA matches it firmly. Expanded clones get a size class; other rows say once, few or many, or leave the size out.

V	D	J	size	CDR3	DNA
TRBV2	NA	TRBJ1-1	NA	CATYPRQFGNTEAFF	TGTGCCACCTATCCAAGACAGTTCGGGAACACTGAAGCTTTCTTT
TRBV11-3	TRBD2	TRBJ2-3	NA	CASSLGTSGRTDTQYF	TGTGCCAGCAGCTTGGGTACTAGCGGGCGCACAGATACGCAGTATTTT
TRBV27	NA	TRBJ1-1	NA	CASSWGQANTEAFF	TGTGCCAGCAGTTGGGGTCAGGCGAACACTGAAGCTTTCTTT
TRBV5-6	NA	TRBJ2-5	NA	CASSLTVTNQETQYF	TGTGCCAGCAGCTTGACCGTTACTAACCAAGAGACCCAGTACTTC
TRBV5-4	TRBD1	TRBJ2-1	NA	CASSIFQGAGYNEQFF	TGTGCCAGCAGCATCTTCCAGGGGGCCGGCTACAATGAGCAGTTCTTC
TRBV11-1	TRBD2	TRBJ2-1	NA	CASSLGRENEQFF	TGTGCCAGCAGCTTAGGGCGGGAGAATGAGCAGTTCTTC
TRBV20-1	TRBD2	TRBJ2-3	NA	CSASLRLAGVDTQYF	TGCAGTGCTAGTCTCCGCCTAGCGGGAGTAGATACGCAGTATTTT
TRBV3-1/TRBV3-2	NA	TRBJ2-2	NA	CASSPSDRVTGELFF	TGTGCCAGCAGCCCCTCTGATAGGGTCACCGGGGAGCTGTTTTTT
TRBV6-5	NA	TRBJ1-1	NA	CASSYTGRFRNTEAFF	TGTGCCAGCAGTTACACTGGACGATTTAGGAACACTGAAGCTTTCTTT
TRBV7-9	NA	TRBJ1-2	NA	CASSQSSWETLYGYTF	TGTGCCAGCAGTCAATCCTCATGGGAAACCCTCTATGGCTACACCTTC
TRBV12-3/TRBV12-4	NA	TRBJ2-3	NA	CASSSGRTDTQYF	TGTGCCAGCAGTTCGGGTCGCACAGATACGCAGTATTTT
TRBV6-5	TRBD1	TRBJ2-2	NA	CASSWGQGTGELFF	TGTGCCAGCAGTTGGGGACAGGGGACCGGGGAGCTGTTTTTT
TRBV9	NA	TRBJ1-5	NA	CASSAGLNQPQHF	TGTGCCAGCAGCGCTGGTCTTAATCAGCCCCAGCATTTT
TRBV7-3	NA	TRBJ2-3	NA	CASSSPSTDTQYF	TGTGCCAGCAGCTCCCCTAGCACAGATACGCAGTATTTT
TRBV2	TRBD2	TRBJ2-5	NA	CASSEARGGGQETQYF	TGTGCCAGCAGTGAAGCGAGGGGCGGGGGACAAGAGACCCAGTACTTC
TRBV18	NA	TRBJ1-2	NA	CASSPYAEPYGYTF	TGTGCCAGCTCACCTTATGCCGAACCCTATGGCTACACCTTC
TRBV28	TRBD2	TRBJ2-7	NA	CASSSKASGRTYEQYF	TGTGCCAGCAGTTCCAAAGCTAGCGGGAGGACCTACGAGCAGTACTTC
TRBV5-1	NA	TRBJ2-7	NA	CASSLAPEAYEQYF	TGCGCCAGCAGCTTGGCTCCAGAAGCCTACGAGCAGTACTTC
TRBV4-1	NA	TRBJ1-6	NA	CASSQEGSVSSYNSPLHF	TGCGCCAGCAGCCAAGAGGGCAGCGTTAGCTCCTATAATTCACCCCTCCACTTT
TRBV29-1	NA	TRBJ2-1	NA	CSVDGQTPGDEQFF	TGCAGCGTTGACGGCCAGACCCCGGGGGATGAGCAGTTCTTC
TRBV6-5	NA	TRBJ2-3	NA	CASSYSRGGSTDTQYF	TGTGCCAGCAGTTACTCGAGGGGGGGGTCGACAGATACGCAGTATTTT
TRBV25-1	NA	TRBJ1-1	NA	CASSDWANTEAFF	TGTGCCAGCAGTGATTGGGCGAACACTGAAGCTTTCTTT
TRBV28	TRBD1	TRBJ1-2	NA	CASSPGDRPSYGYTF	TGTGCCAGCAGTCCCGGGGACAGGCCCTCCTATGGCTACACCTTC
TRBV5-1	NA	TRBJ1-2	NA	CASSLTDGYGYTF	TGCGCCAGCAGCTTGACGGACGGCTATGGCTACACCTTC
TRBV29-1	TRBD2	TRBJ2-1	NA	CSVAGGTSGLSSYNEQFF	TGCAGCGTTGCGGGAGGGACTAGCGGCCTAAGCTCCTACAATGAGCAGTTCTTC
TRBV6-5	TRBD2	TRBJ2-5	once	CASSLGPGTRETQYF	TGTGCCAGCAGTTTGGGACCCGGGACTAGGGAGACCCAGTACTTC
TRBV7-9	TRBD1	TRBJ2-7	NA	CASSRQGGLTYEQYF	TGTGCCAGCAGCCGACAGGGGGGGTTAACCTACGAGCAGTACTTC
TRBV11-1	NA	TRBJ1-1	NA	CASRSAEGYVEAFF	TGTGCCAGCAGATCTGCTGAGGGTTATGTTGAAGCTTTCTTT
TRBV9	NA	TRBJ1-4	NA	CASSPFTTNEKLFF	TGTGCCAGCAGCCCCTTTACAACTAATGAAAAACTGTTTTTT
TRBV29-1	TRBD1	TRBJ2-2	NA	CSVVGTDLLNTGELFF	TGCAGCGTTGTCGGGACAGATCTTCTGAACACCGGGGAGCTGTTTTTT
TRBV2	TRBD2	TRBJ2-7	NA	CASSGGRGEQYF	TGTGCCAGCAGTGGAGGGAGGGGCGAGCAGTACTTC
TRBV6-5	NA	TRBJ1-4	NA	CASRGGAVTNEKLFF	TGTGCCAGCAGAGGGGGGGCGGTGACTAATGAAAAACTGTTTTTT
TRBV10-3	NA	TRBJ2-7	once	CAISDRASDPSGQYF	TGTGCCATCAGTGATCGGGCCAGCGATCCCTCTGGGCAGTACTTC
TRBV12-3/TRBV12-4	NA	TRBJ1-4	NA	CASRQGSNEKLFF	TGTGCCAGCAGACAGGGATCTAATGAAAAACTGTTTTTT
TRBV6-1	TRBD2	TRBJ2-5	once	CASSEAQAGGTGSAETQYF	TGTGCCAGCAGTGAAGCGCAGGCGGGAGGAACGGGGTCGGCAGAGACCCAGTACTTC
TRBV10-3	TRBD1	TRBJ1-1	NA	CAISDPRQGDRAFF	TGTGCCATCAGTGATCCCCGACAGGGGGACCGAGCTTTCTTT
TRBV5-4	NA	TRBJ2-1	NA	CASSLSSSARIDEQFF	TGTGCCAGCAGCTTGTCGAGTAGCGCGAGGATCGATGAGCAGTTCTTC
TRBV28	NA	TRBJ2-7	NA	CASSSLSSYEQYF	TGTGCCAGCAGTTCTCTAAGCTCCTACGAGCAGTACTTC
TRBV7-2	TRBD1	TRBJ1-2	NA	CASSPRTGSPYGYTF	TGTGCCAGCAGCCCCCGGACAGGGTCGCCGTATGGCTACACCTTC
TRBV28	NA	TRBJ2-5	NA	CASSLGWGSYQETQYF	TGTGCCAGCAGTTTAGGTTGGGGCAGTTACCAAGAGACCCAGTACTTC
TRBV12-3/TRBV12-4	TRBD1	TRBJ1-2	NA	CASSRTGPHRGTF	TGTGCCAGCAGTAGGACAGGCCCTCACCGAGGCACCTTC
TRBV7-9	NA	TRBJ1-5	NA	CASSLMGGNQPQHF	TGTGCCAGCAGCTTAATGGGGGGAAATCAGCCCCAGCATTTT
TRBV29-1	TRBD1	TRBJ1-1	NA	CSVGRTGQNTEAFF	TGCAGCGTTGGACGGACAGGGCAGAACACTGAAGCTTTCTTT
TRBV7-3	NA	TRBJ2-1	NA	CASSLGGGEQFF	TGTGCCAGCAGCCTGGGAGGAGGTGAGCAGTTCTTC
TRBV6-6	NA	TRBJ2-5	NA	CASSKGARGQETQYF	TGTGCCAGCAGTAAAGGGGCTCGTGGGCAAGAGACCCAGTACTTC
TRBV3-1/TRBV3-2	TRBD1	TRBJ1-5	once	CASSQYRGQDQPQHF	TGTGCCAGCAGCCAGTACAGGGGGCAGGATCAGCCCCAGCATTTT
TRBV2	NA	TRBJ2-1	NA	CASSRYNEQFF	TGTGCCAGCAGCCGTTACAATGAGCAGTTCTTC
TRBV28	NA	TRBJ1-2	NA	CASGYGGGLEGYTF	TGTGCCAGCGGCTACGGTGGGGGTCTCGAAGGCTACACCTTC
TRBV3-1/TRBV3-2	NA	TRBJ1-1	NA	CASSQEWVDTEAFF	TGTGCCAGCAGCCAAGAATGGGTAGACACTGAAGCTTTCTTT
TRBV5-6	NA	TRBJ2-1	NA	CASSLDETDEQFF	TGTGCCAGCAGCTTGGACGAGACGGATGAGCAGTTCTTC
TRBV28	TRBD2	TRBJ2-7	NA	CASSWGLAGVRYYEQYF	TGTGCCAGCAGCTGGGGACTAGCGGGAGTGAGGTACTACGAGCAGTACTTC
TRBV7-9	TRBD1	TRBJ1-2	few	CASSSPFGTAYGYTF	TGTGCCAGCAGCTCCCCATTCGGGACAGCCTATGGCTACACCTTC
TRBV7-2	NA	TRBJ2-1	NA	CASSLGAWEYNEQFF	TGTGCCAGCAGCTTAGGAGCGTGGGAATACAATGAGCAGTTCTTC
TRBV7-2	TRBD2	TRBJ2-3	NA	CASSSYSGGATDTQYF	TGTGCCAGCAGCTCGTATAGCGGGGGGGCCACAGATACGCAGTATTTT
TRBV7-2	TRBD1	TRBJ1-1	NA	CASSSQGRNTEAFF	TGTGCCAGCAGCTCACAGGGGCGTAACACTGAAGCTTTCTTT
TRBV2	NA	TRBJ2-2	NA	CASTPADTGELFF	TGTGCCAGCACACCAGCCGACACCGGGGAGCTGTTTTTT
TRBV7-2	TRBD2	TRBJ2-2	NA	CASSPGTSWTGELFF	TGTGCCAGCAGCCCCGGGACTAGCTGGACCGGGGAGCTGTTTTTT